One T cell receptor beta chain is described in this entry. Repertoires were generated with immunoSEQ multiplex PCR, while TCRdb's copy carries only in-frame clones and drops some. The sample carries about 65,000 clones, 80% to 85% recorded once. This CDR3 spans 13 amino acids. The germline gives CDR1 SNHLY, CDR2 FYNNEI. Trimming took off 0 bases at V and 6 bases at J, with 8 bases between the two ends. This entry comes from a study of blood T cell repertoires in COVID-19. Across the whole study: Acute-phase and convalescent COVID-19 samples originated in the United States, Italy and Spain. Sources were T cells, B-cell-depleted T cells, or PBMCs; the material itself was cDNA or gDNA.

The sequence derives from a human donor in a cohort sampled during active COVID-19. The rearrangement joins TRBV2 to TRBJ1-1; D unclear. The sequenced sample was peripheral blood. For the CDR3, the DNA is TGTGCCAGCAGTGAAGCGCGGGTCTCTGAAGCTTTCTTT. Its translation: CASSEARVSEAFF.